A selection of T cell receptor beta chains follows, all from one sample in a study of siplizumab effects on memory and regulatory T cells. Sequencing was performed with immunoSEQ multiplex PCR; in TCRdb, only in-frame clones are kept and a portion is missing. Seen here are 15,000 to 20,000 clones, 35% to 60% observed once, and the top ten hold around 5%. Antigen specificity for these receptors is unknown. Sequencing used CFSE-low (dividing) CD4+ T cells sorted from an allogeneic mixed lymphocyte reaction. All receptors derive from a human donor in good health; the cells came from an allogeneic mixed lymphocyte reaction. The CDR3 runs from the conserved cysteine through the conserved F or W. A D gene is named only where the DNA matches it firmly. Clone sizes are given selectively: once, few, many, or a class where the clone is expanded.

CDR3 protein	CDR3 DNA	V gene	clone size	D gene	J gene	CDR3 length
CASSYSGGYRTYEQYF	TGTGCCAGCAGTTACTCTGGGGGTTACCGGACCTACGAGCAGTACTTC	TRBV6-5	few	-	TRBJ2-7	16
CASSRTRLADTQYF	TGTGCCAGCAGTCGAACTAGATTGGCAGATACGCAGTATTTT	TRBV27	few	-	TRBJ2-3	14
CASGWVTSQETQYF	TGTGCTAGTGGTTGGGTGACTTCTCAAGAGACCCAGTACTTC	TRBV12-5	-	-	TRBJ2-5	14
CASSPGSQETQYF	TGTGCCAGCTCACCGGGCAGTCAAGAGACCCAGTACTTC	TRBV18	many	-	TRBJ2-5	13
CASSDGGATDTQYF	TGCGCCAGCAGTGACGGGGGGGCGACAGATACGCAGTATTTT	TRBV10-1	large	TRBD2	TRBJ2-3	14
CAINTGLNTEAFF	TGTGCCATCAACACAGGGTTGAACACTGAGGCTTTCTTT	TRBV10-3	-	-	TRBJ1-1	13
CASSFGGDRYEQYF	TGCGCCAGCAGCTTCGGGGGGGACCGCTACGAGCAGTACTTC	TRBV5-1	-	TRBD2	TRBJ2-7	14
CASTPRGGGGTGELFF	TGTGCCAGCACCCCAAGGGGAGGGGGCGGCACCGGGGAGCTGTTTTTT	TRBV7-3	few	-	TRBJ2-2	16
CASSRQGREKLFF	TGTGCCAGCAGTCGACAGGGACGGGAAAAACTGTTTTTT	TRBV7-6	-	TRBD1	TRBJ1-4	13
CASSYYMAGELFF	TGTGCCAGCAGTTACTATATGGCCGGGGAGCTGTTTTTT	TRBV6-5	-	-	TRBJ2-2	13
CASSESGGGNTIYF	TGTGCCAGCAGTGAGTCAGGGGGCGGAAACACCATATATTTT	TRBV6-1	-	TRBD1	TRBJ1-3	14
CASILSGGSGGELFF	TGTGCCAGCATTTTGAGCGGGGGGAGCGGCGGGGAGCTGTTTTTT	TRBV6-1	once	TRBD2	TRBJ2-2	15
CASSLSGGNTEAFF	TGTGCCAGCAGCTTATCGGGGGGGAACACTGAAGCTTTCTTT	TRBV7-3	few	-	TRBJ1-1	14
CASSPIQETQYF	TGTGCCAGCTCACCCATACAAGAGACCCAGTACTTC	TRBV18	-	-	TRBJ2-5	12
CASSEIRGNTEAFF	TGTGCCAGCAGTGAGATAAGGGGGAACACTGAAGCTTTCTTT	TRBV6-1	-	-	TRBJ1-1	14
CASSHAEDLQGGSRGAVF	TGCGCCAGCAGCCACGCCGAGGACCTACAGGGAGGGTCTCGGGGAGCTGTTTTT	TRBV4-1	-	-	TRBJ2-2	18
CASSTGTVIYNEQLF	TGTGCCAGTAGTACTGGGACAGTGATTTACAATGAGCAGCTCTTC	TRBV19	-	TRBD1	TRBJ2-1	15
CASSAQGTGANVLTF	TGTGCCAGCAGTGCACAGGGGACTGGGGCCAACGTCCTGACTTTC	TRBV6-1	-	TRBD1	TRBJ2-6	15
CASSLIGGIQPQHF	TGTGCCAGCAGCTTAATCGGAGGGATTCAGCCCCAGCATTTT	TRBV5-5	-	-	TRBJ1-5	14
CASTTPGQPQHF	TGTGCCAGCACCACTCCTGGTCAGCCCCAGCATTTT	TRBV6-6	-	-	TRBJ1-5	12